One sample yielded the 12 T cell receptor beta chains listed below, sequenced in a study of beta chain features in type 1 diabetes. The investigators reverse transcribed all of the isolated RNA, so they sequenced expressed TCRB transcripts. Sequencing was performed with immunoSEQ multiplex PCR; in TCRdb, only in-frame clones are kept and a portion is missing. Found here are some 220,000 clones, approximately 10% of them singletons; the top ten hold 1% to 1.5%. What was sequenced was central memory CD4+ T cells from blood. These receptors all stem from a man aged 18 to 29 in good health.

This clone was counted only a few times. Given a much more abundant clone one base away, this may be a read error. In nucleotides, the CDR3 is TGTGCCTTGAGTGGAGTAGCGGGGAGTTCTCCCAATGAGCAGTTCTTC. Encoded protein: CALSGVAGSSPNEQFF. The J gene is TRBJ2-1, the V gene TRBV30; 8 positions match TRBD2. The length of the CDR3 is 16 residues. Germline CDR1 is GTSNPN and CDR2 is SVGIG (reference sequence).

This chain connects TRBV7-2 to TRBJ2-1; maybe TRBD2 (6 bases). Germline lookup yields CDR1 SGHTA and CDR2 FQGNSA. Trimming removed 0 bases from V and 9 bases from J, with 12 bases in between. The CDR3 extends over 14 amino acids. The CDR3 loop is CASSLARLVSEQFF. The CDR3 bases are TGTGCCAGCAGCTTAGCGCGACTAGTGTCTGAGCAGTTCTTC.

This clone was picked up a small number of times. The CDR3 is CASSPRERAVTDTQYF. In DNA, the CDR3 is TGTGCCAGCAGCCCCCGCGAGCGGGCAGTAACAGATACGCAGTATTTT. The chain employs TRBV7-2 and TRBJ2-3; a weak D match, TRBD2 (6 bases). CDR3 length equals 16 residues. Looked up from germline, CDR1 is SGHTA and CDR2 is FQGNSA. V gave up 5 bases and J gave up 3 bases, with 18 bases separating them.

The chain is built from TRBV7-3 and TRBJ1-1, with D tentatively TRBD1 (5 bases). This CDR3 is 13 amino acids long. V lost 4 bases to trimming and J lost 2 bases, with 8 bases between them. Germline V gives CDR1 SGHTA, CDR2 FQGTGA. CDR3 loop: CASSSDRNTEAFF. CDR3 nucleotides: TGTGCCAGCAGCTCCGACAGAAACACTGAAGCTTTCTTT.

This clone has just a few counts. The chain employs TRBV19 and TRBJ1-3; TRBD1 might be the D (5 bases). Germline V CDR1 and CDR2: LNHDA, SQIVND (reference sequence). The CDR3 covers 15 residues. V gave up 9 bases and J gave up 1 base, with 16 bases separating them. CDR3 sequence: CASHAWGLSGNTIYF. In DNA form, the CDR3 reads TGTGCCAGCCACGCCTGGGGCCTATCTGGAAACACCATATATTTT.

This clone was picked up a small number of times. The J gene is TRBJ1-1, the V gene TRBV29-1; D is uncertain. Looked up from germline, CDR1 is SQVTM and CDR2 is ANQGSEA. Trimming took off 6 bases at V and 1 base at J, with 15 bases between the two ends. The CDR3 has 14 amino acids. The CDR3 coding sequence is TGCAGCGTCGGGGTACTTGGTAAGAACACTGAAGCTTTCTTT. It is translated as CSVGVLGKNTEAFF.

The genes are TRBV30 and TRBJ2-5; 8 nucleotides agree with TRBD1. This CDR3 is 14 amino acids long. The V gene end was trimmed by 3 bases and the J gene end by 3 bases; junction bases not matched to a gene: 6. Germline lookup yields CDR1 GTSNPN and CDR2 SVGIG (reference sequence). CDR3 loop: CAWSPGQEEETQYF. DNA for the CDR3: TGTGCCTGGAGCCCGGGACAGGAAGAAGAGACCCAGTACTTC. Combining the CDR3 with reference TRBV30 and TRBJ2-5 gives the whole variable domain SQTIHQWPATLVQPVGSPLSLECTVEGTSNPNLYWYRQAAGRGLQLLFYSVGIGQISSEVPQNLSASRPQDRQFILSSKKLLLSDSGFYLCAWSPGQEEETQYFGPGTRLLVL.

This chain uses TRBV18 with TRBJ2-2; 9 nucleotides line up with TRBD1. The CDR3 is made up of 15 amino acids. Germline V gives CDR1 KGHSH, CDR2 LQKENI. Germline trimming cut 10 bases from V and 4 bases from J; bases unmatched to any gene: 10. The CDR3 is CATEVGTGFTGELFF. The CDR3 DNA follows: TGTGCCACGGAGGTCGGGACAGGGTTCACCGGGGAGCTGTTTTTT. Full variable domain (remainder filled in from reference TRBV18 and TRBJ2-2): NAGVMQNPRHLVRRRGQEARLRCSPMKGHSHVYWYRQLPEEGLKFMVYLQKENIIDESGMPKERFSAEFPKEGPSILRIQQVVRGDSAAYFCATEVGTGFTGELFFGEGSRLTVL.

The genes are TRBV7-3 and TRBJ2-1, with D possibly being TRBD1 (8 bases). The CDR3 covers 15 residues. The germline V gene has CDR1 SGHTA and CDR2 FQGTGA. V shed 3 bases and J shed 6 bases, with 15 bases lying between them. The CDR3 loop is CASSFDRGGRNEQFF. The CDR3 DNA follows: TGTGCCAGCAGCTTCGACAGGGGAGGGCGCAATGAGCAGTTCTTC.

There are a few counts of this clone. The chain recombines TRBV29-1 with TRBJ2-1; TRBD2 aligns across 13 bases. The CDR3 consists of 18 residues. The V segment lost 5 bases and the J segment 8 bases; nucleotides outside the gene matches: 18. Germline V gene lookup returns CDR1 SQVTM and CDR2 ANQGSEA. CDR3 DNA sequence: TGCAGCGTTAACAGGGCACTAGCGGGAGGGCTAGTTAATGATGAGCAGTTCTTC. As protein: CSVNRALAGGLVNDEQFF.

In this sample, this clone turned up a few times. V gene TRBV29-1 combines with J gene TRBJ2-7, with D maybe TRBD1 (5 bases). The CDR3 consists of 12 residues. V lost 3 bases to trimming and J lost 6 bases, with 12 bases between them. Germline V CDR1 and CDR2: SQVTM, ANQGSEA. In nucleotides, the CDR3 is TGCAGCGTTGATAAGGGGTCGGGCGAGCAGTACTTC. It specifies CSVDKGSGEQYF.

The chain joins TRBV9 to TRBJ2-1; the match to TRBD2 covers 7 bases. The CDR3 contains 13 residues. The trim removed 0 bases at V and 10 bases at J, leaving 4 bases unmatched. Per germline, CDR1 SGDLS and CDR2 YYNGEE. Here the CDR3 reads CASSVELAREQFF. CDR3 bases: TGTGCCAGCAGCGTAGAACTAGCGAGGGAGCAGTTCTTC.